The T cell receptor beta chain described here comes from a study of cytomegalovirus exposure and HLA in healthy donors (dated by TCRdb to 2015 to 2018). Broadly, across the study: An earlier analysis of roughly 500 of the donors reported over 250 Gb of sequence data and 90 million to 120 million unique TCR beta sequences obtained from 180 million or so T cells. A later analysis re-analyzed previously published TCR beta repertoires from 660 or so donors and added high-resolution HLA genotyping to study TCR occurrence patterns. The study aimed to test whether signatures of past pathogen exposure could be identified by cataloging public T cell receptors. An earlier analysis of 587 of the donors used high-throughput TCR beta sequencing to judge whether each TCR beta V gene segment behaved as functional or pseudogenic. Alongside the repertoire data, information on donor age, sex, ethnicity and CMV serostatus was compiled. Among under 450 genotyped donors of the cohort, an average of around 240,000 unique TCR beta nucleotide sequences were sequenced per donor, roughly 20% of them non-productive. A later genetic analysis took genome-wide SNP genotypes for about three fifths of the roughly 670 donors and used that subset as a discovery cohort. The study used immunosequencing to profile the T cell repertoires of approximately 690 subjects and linked those repertoires to cytomegalovirus serostatus. An early release covering 550 to 700 HLA-typed donors comprised approximately 300 gigabases of sequencing data and tens of millions of unique TCR sequences. The study combined high-throughput TCR immunosequencing, statistical association of individual TCRs with disease status, and machine learning to predict cytomegalovirus infection status. The number of donors typed differed by locus, with about 629-630 for A, B, C, DRB1 and DQB1, roughly 520 for DQA1, 600 to 610 for DPA1, and around 430 for DPB1. All discovery cohort repertoires had been generated using a single sequencing platform. The genetic ancestry cluster associated with self-reported Caucasian donors included about 81% of the roughly 400 genotyped donors. Both class I and class II loci were covered by HLA typing, at four-digit resolution. Besides the first cohort of hundreds of subjects, a separate validation cohort made up of 120 different subjects was used. Rather than drawing on any new phenotypic data, the later analysis identified candidate immune exposures from TCR beta sequences and the way those sequences occurred across donors. Four to six DR-DQ haplotypes were handled as single units for association and clustering because linkage in the cohort was strong.

The method behind the library was the immunoSEQ multiplex PCR assay. A mixture of 60 forward primers for TCR Vbeta segments and 13 reverse primers for TCR Jbeta segments was used in the multiplex PCR. The CDR3 region of rearranged TCR beta genes was amplified from genomic DNA with a multiplex PCR assay. Amplified TCR beta libraries were sequenced as 87-base-pair reads on the Illumina HiSeq System. Regarding the original processing steps: A later analysis tallied 75 million to 95 million unique TCR beta chains across the 660 or so repertoires, and some 10 million of those chains were shared by two or more donors. Raw reads were error-corrected and collapsed into unique sequences with a nearest-neighbor algorithm that merged closely related sequences to remove PCR and sequencing errors. Alignment of CDR3 sequences to IMGT reference sequences was used to assign V, D and J gene segments. For a sequence to be retained, a match of at least six nucleotides was required to both a V gene segment and a J gene segment. A rearrangement was called productive if the CDR3 had no stop codons and remained in frame with V and J, and every other rearrangement was called non-productive. Following IMGT convention, CDR3 was defined as the stretch from the second conserved V-encoded cysteine up to the conserved J-encoded phenylalanine. The earlier analysis of about 500 of the donors excluded sequences that lacked an unambiguous match to a single V gene segment. An earlier analysis of several hundred of the donors classified V segments as functional when productive rearrangements were above 56.7% and as segregating when the standard deviation between donors was above 5%. A statistical classification framework was developed to diagnose cytomegalovirus status using the catalog of TCR beta chain sequences. A later analysis assigned V and J genes by comparing TCR nucleotide sequences with IMGT/GENE-DB human TR gene sequences. The TCRdist pipeline was used in a later analysis to assign CDR3 sequences and most-parsimonious VDJ recombination scenarios. In a later analysis, each TCR beta chain was defined by its CDR3 amino acid sequence together with its V-gene family, and reads lacking a unique V-gene family were excluded. A later analysis removed 450 to 600 highly shared, low-generation-probability nucleotide sequences to deal with suspected cross-contamination and a sequencing artifact. A later analysis calculated a clonal expansion index for each public chain from normalized within-repertoire ranks of inferred template counts. In a later analysis, generation probabilities were computed using a VDJ recombination model fitted to out-of-frame rearrangements, and the results were checked against IGoR. In a later analysis, hypergeometric tests were used to score TCR-TCR, TCR-HLA and TCR-CMV co-occurrence, with a repertoire-size bias correction applied to TCR pairs. To estimate false discovery rates, a later analysis permuted the HLA or CMV assignments 20 times. In a later analysis, co-occurring TCRs were grouped with DBSCAN, and TCRdist sequence similarity was added when clustering was performed within HLA-allele-positive subsets. Repertoires with fewer than 30,000 or more than 120,000 public chains were left out of co-occurrence clustering, as were a few repertoires with anomalous nucleotide sharing. The immuneACCESS repertoire file appears here via TCRdb, limited to in-frame rearrangements. These files lack a portion of the clones; in checked studies, under half of the deficit traces to unresolved V genes, and the cause of the others is not known. V and J calls and clone size are as listed in that table; D and trimming were resolved from the DNA. The sample profile shows roughly 120,000 clones; 75% to 85% of them were found once. The top ten hold under 3% of the sample.

The full study reports these points: When HLA alleles, especially DR and DQ, strongly co-occurred, attributing TCR associations to individual alleles was difficult. In a later analysis, most CMV-associated TCR beta chains were found to appear HLA-restricted, with HLA associations seemingly driven largely by CMV exposure. Several of the top co-occurrence clusters appeared to be linked to parvovirus B19, influenza, CMV and Epstein-Barr virus, according to a later analysis. An association between a missense DCLRE1C variant and V-gene and J-gene trimming of TCR beta chains was found in a later genetic analysis and replicated in an independent cohort. In vitro tests confirmed that a few of the cytomegalovirus-associated TCR beta chains recognize cytomegalovirus antigens. The sequencing pipeline was judged likely to have produced a cluster of highly shared sequence variants as a technical artifact. This cohort had only TCR beta chains sequenced, and the lack of alpha or paired-chain data limited which features could be detected. Linkage disequilibrium might explain the correlated functional status among segregating V segments, but an unknown experimental factor could not be excluded. At a false discovery rate of 0.05, a later analysis linked roughly 17,000 TCR beta sequences to specific HLA alleles. The authors suggested that the approach could potentially be extended to other disease states and immunological phenotypes. For the cohort, immune exposure information was limited to CMV serostatus. In a later analysis, TCR association rates were found to vary across HLA loci, with the most associated TCRs seen for DRB1 alleles and the fewest for HLA-C alleles. A further reported finding was that TCR beta sequences accurately predicted the HLA-A and HLA-B alleles for most subjects in the first cohort. According to a later genetic analysis, donors in an Asian-associated ancestry cluster had fewer N-insertions in productive TCRs than the approximately 710-donor mean. An earlier analysis of some 590 of the donors showed that most TCR beta V segments appeared in productive rearrangements either about 87% or about 30% of the time, which broadly matched IMGT annotations. Some IMGT-functional V segments, including TRBV6-2 and TRBV6-3, could not be told apart with the 87-base-pair reads, so those segments were excluded. HLA typing was unavailable for some donors at each locus, so association tests used only the typed subset. Most TCR sequences were seen in very few donors, while some public TCRs were found in many individuals. The study listed 150 to 200 TCR beta chains as associated with cytomegalovirus. In a later analysis, HLA-associated TCR beta chains were found to be more clonally expanded and to have lower generation probabilities than equally common non-associated chains. Because counts were too low, 15 to 20 rarely observed V segments, including chromosome 9 orphons, were left out of the earlier analysis of about 500 of the donors. The classifier was reported to diagnose cytomegalovirus status with high specificity and sensitivity in both the original cohort and the validation cohort. Presence/absence analyses assumed roughly uniform sequencing depth across donors, an assumption that may not hold.

This clone has a single count. Its antigen specificity is not known. No base qualities exist here, and no much larger clone lies one base off it. According to the germline V gene (reference sequence), CDR1 reads LNHDA and CDR2 reads SQIVND. At the junction V is shortened by 5 bases and J by 1 base; bases outside the gene matches: 5. Reading from cysteine to phenylalanine, the CDR3 counts 15 amino acids. The only DNA kept is the CDR3, 45 bases in frame from the first base. In total, approximately 610 healthy bone marrow donors made up the cohort. All cohort members were sampled while nominally healthy, although unrecorded immune exposures were likely present. The donor was CMV seronegative and belonged to the group of 352 seronegative cohort members. A peripheral blood sample was collected from each donor, and TCR beta sequencing was performed on peripheral blood mononuclear cells. Genomic DNA extraction from the blood cell samples was performed with the Qiagen DNeasy Blood Extraction Kit.

The origin of this receptor is a man aged 25-40 years in good health and CMV-seronegative. The specimen was PBMCs. The rearranged segments are TRBV19 and TRBJ2-7, and 10 junctional nucleotides match TRBD1. This receptor carries the CDR3 CASSPGQGGSYEQYF. The DNA is TGTGCCAGTAGTCCTGGACAGGGGGGATCCTACGAGCAGTACTTC.